This T cell receptor (beta chain) was observed in a study of shared clonotypes between healthy human individuals. Naive CD8 cells lacked CD45RO and underwent positive selection for CCR7, leaving out terminally differentiated effector memory CD45RA+ cells. TCRdb's copy holds only in-frame clones and misses some; the assay was immunoSEQ multiplex PCR. The table records roughly 1,800,000 clones, just under 95% of them present only once. V was cut by 4 bases and J by 1 base, with 14 bases left in between. CDR1 is MNHNY, CDR2 SVGAGI, per germline (reference sequence). This CDR3 is built from 15 residues. This sequence originates from a young man in good health. The V and J genes are TRBV6-6 and TRBJ2-7, with D possibly being TRBD1 or TRBD2 (5 bases each). The sequenced sample was naive CD8+ T cells sorted from blood. CDR3 loop: CASSSYFRESYEQYF. CDR3 sequence (DNA): TGTGCCAGCAGTTCTTATTTCAGGGAGTCCTACGAGCAGTACTTC.